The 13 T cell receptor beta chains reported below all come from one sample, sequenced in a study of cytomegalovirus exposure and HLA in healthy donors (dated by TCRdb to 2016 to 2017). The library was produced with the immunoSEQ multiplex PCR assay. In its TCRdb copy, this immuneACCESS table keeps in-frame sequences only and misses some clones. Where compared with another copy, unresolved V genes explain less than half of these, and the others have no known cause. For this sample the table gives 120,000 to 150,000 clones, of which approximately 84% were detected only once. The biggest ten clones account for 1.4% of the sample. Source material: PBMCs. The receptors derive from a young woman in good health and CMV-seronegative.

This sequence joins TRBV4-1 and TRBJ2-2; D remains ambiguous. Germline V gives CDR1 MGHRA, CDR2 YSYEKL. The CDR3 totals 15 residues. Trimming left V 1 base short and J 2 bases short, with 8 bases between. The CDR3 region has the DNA TGCGCCAGCAGCCAAGTTGTACAAAACACCGGGGAGCTGTTTTTT. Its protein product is CASSQVVQNTGELFF.

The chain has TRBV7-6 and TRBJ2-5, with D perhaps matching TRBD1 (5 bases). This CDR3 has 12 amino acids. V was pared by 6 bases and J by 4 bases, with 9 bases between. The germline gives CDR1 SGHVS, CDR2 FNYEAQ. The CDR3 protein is CASSDRRETQYF. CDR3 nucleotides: TGTGCCAGCAGTGACAGAAGAGAGACCCAGTACTTC. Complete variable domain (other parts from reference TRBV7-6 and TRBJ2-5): GAGVSQSPRYKVTKRGQDVALRCDPISGHVSLYWYRQALGQGPEFLTYFNYEAQQDKSGLPNDRFSAERPEGSISTLTIQRTEQRDSAMYRCASSDRRETQYFGPGTRLLVL.

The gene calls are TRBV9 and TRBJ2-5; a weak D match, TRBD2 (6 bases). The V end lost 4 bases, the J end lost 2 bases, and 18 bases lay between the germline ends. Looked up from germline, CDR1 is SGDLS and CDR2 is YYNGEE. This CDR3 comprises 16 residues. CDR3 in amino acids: CASSPHGRGSQETQYF. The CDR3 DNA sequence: TGTGCCAGCAGCCCCCATGGGCGGGGATCTCAAGAGACCCAGTACTTC.

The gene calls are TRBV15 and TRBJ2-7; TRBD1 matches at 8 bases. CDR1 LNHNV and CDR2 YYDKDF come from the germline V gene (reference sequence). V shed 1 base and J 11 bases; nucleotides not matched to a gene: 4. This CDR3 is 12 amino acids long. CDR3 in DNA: TGTGCCACCAGCAGAGCTGCAGGGGGCAAGTACTTC. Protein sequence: CATSRAAGGKYF.

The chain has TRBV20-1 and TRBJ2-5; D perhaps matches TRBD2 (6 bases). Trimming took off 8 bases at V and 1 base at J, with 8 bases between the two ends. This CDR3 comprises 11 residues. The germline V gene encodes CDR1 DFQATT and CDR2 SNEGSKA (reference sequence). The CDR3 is CSWDFQETQYF. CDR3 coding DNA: TGCAGTTGGGACTTCCAAGAGACCCAGTACTTC.

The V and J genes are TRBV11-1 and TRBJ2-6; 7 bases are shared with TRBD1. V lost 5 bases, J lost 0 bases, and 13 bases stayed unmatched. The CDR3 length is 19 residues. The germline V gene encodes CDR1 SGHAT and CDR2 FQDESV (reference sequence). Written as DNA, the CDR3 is TGTGCCAGCAGCCCCGGCCCGGGACAGCTGAGCTCTGGGGCCAACGTCCTGACTTTC. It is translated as CASSPGPGQLSSGANVLTF. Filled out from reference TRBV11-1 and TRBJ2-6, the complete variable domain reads EAEVAQSPRYKITEKSQAVAFWCDPISGHATLYWYRQILGQGPELLVQFQDESVVDDSQLPKDRFSAERLKGVDSTLKIQPAELGDSAMYLCASSPGPGQLSSGANVLTFGAGSRLTVL.

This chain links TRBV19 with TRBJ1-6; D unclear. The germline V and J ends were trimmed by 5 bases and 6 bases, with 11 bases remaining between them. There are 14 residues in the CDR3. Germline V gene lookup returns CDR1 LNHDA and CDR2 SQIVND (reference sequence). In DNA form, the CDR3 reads TGTGCCAGTAGTTCTTGGGCCATTAATTCACCCCTCCACTTT. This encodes CASSSWAINSPLHF.

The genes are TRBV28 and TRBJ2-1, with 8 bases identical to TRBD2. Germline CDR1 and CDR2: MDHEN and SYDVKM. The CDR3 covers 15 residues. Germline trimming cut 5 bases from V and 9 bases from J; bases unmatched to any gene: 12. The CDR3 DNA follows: TGTGCCAGCAGTCTACGGACTAGCCGCCCTTTTGAGCAGTTCTTC. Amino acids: CASSLRTSRPFEQFF.

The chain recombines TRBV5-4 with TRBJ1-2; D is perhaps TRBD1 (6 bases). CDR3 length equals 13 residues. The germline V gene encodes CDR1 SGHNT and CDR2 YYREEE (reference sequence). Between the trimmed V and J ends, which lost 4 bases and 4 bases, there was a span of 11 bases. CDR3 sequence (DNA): TGTGCCAGCAGCACGGACAGCTTCTATGGCTACACCTTC. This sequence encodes CASSTDSFYGYTF. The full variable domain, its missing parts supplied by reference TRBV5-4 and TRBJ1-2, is ETGVTQSPTHLIKTRGQQVTLRCSSQSGHNTVSWYQQALGQGPQFIFQYYREEENGRGNFPPRFSGLQFPNYSSELNVNALELDDSALYLCASSTDSFYGYTFGSGTRLTVV.

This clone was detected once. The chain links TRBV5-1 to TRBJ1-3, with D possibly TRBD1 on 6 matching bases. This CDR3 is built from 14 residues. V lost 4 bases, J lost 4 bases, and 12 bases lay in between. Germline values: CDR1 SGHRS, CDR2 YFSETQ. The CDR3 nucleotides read TGCGCCAGCAGCCTCGAGGGGGACGGAAACACCATATATTTT. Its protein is CASSLEGDGNTIYF.

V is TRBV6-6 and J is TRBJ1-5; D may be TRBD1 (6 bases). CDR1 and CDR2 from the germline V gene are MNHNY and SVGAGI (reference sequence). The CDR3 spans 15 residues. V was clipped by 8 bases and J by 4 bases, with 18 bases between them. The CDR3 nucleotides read TGTGCCAGCGACCTGGGGGACACGATAAATCAGCCCCAGCATTTT. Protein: CASDLGDTINQPQHF.

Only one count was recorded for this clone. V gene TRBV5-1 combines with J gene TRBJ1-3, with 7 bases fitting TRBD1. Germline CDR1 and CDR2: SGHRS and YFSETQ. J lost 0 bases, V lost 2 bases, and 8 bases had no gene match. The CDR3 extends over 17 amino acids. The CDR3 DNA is TGCGCCAGCAGCTTATCGGTGACAGGGACCTCTGGAAACACCATATATTTT. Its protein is CASSLSVTGTSGNTIYF.

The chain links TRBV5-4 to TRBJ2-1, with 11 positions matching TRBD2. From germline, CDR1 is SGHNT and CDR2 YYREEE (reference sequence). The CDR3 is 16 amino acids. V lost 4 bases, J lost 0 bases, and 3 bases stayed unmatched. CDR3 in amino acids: CASSAGLADSYNEQFF. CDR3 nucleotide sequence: TGTGCCAGCAGCGCGGGACTAGCGGACTCCTACAATGAGCAGTTCTTC.